The clone carrying this T cell receptor (beta chain) appeared a few times. Its matching antigen is unknown. The germline V gene has CDR1 LGHNT and CDR2 FRNRAP. V dropped 6 bases and J dropped 4; count of bases not matched to a gene: 9. The CDR3 sequence is 15 residues long. PCR employed 60 Vbeta and 13 Jbeta primers. Assay: immunoSEQ multiplex PCR; the TCRdb copy retains only in-frame clones and omits some. The sample consists of about 140,000 clones, around 78% of them appearing once. The sample is drawn from a study of cytomegalovirus exposure and HLA in healthy donors. General study points: Donor immune exposure was known only as CMV serostatus. With later analysis, a missense DCLRE1C variant became linked to TCR beta V- and J-gene trimming. A later analysis by the authors found several of the most significant clusters apparently linked to common viral pathogens.

The sequenced sample was PBMCs. This rearrangement joins TRBV12-5 to TRBJ1-2; TRBD1 aligns across 9 bases. This TCR derives from a woman aged 18-30 years in good health and CMV-seropositive. This chain's CDR3 is CASGHTGGSPYGYTF. For the CDR3, the DNA is TGTGCTAGTGGCCATACAGGGGGCAGTCCCTATGGCTACACCTTC.